This paragraph reports one T cell receptor beta chain. TCRdb's copy holds only in-frame clones and misses some; the assay was immunoSEQ multiplex PCR. Of tens of thousands of clones in the sample, about 81% were seen once. The CDR3 runs 13 residues. Trimming took 2 bases from V and 6 from J, leaving 10 bases between them. Germline CDR1 is MDHEN and CDR2 is SYDVKM. The data derive from a study of glioma-infiltrating T cells after dendritic cell vaccination. The sequence came from a human donor with glioblastoma. The chain couples TRBV28 to TRBJ1-2, with D unclear. This specimen consisted of blood, obtained before dendritic cell vaccination. This chain's CDR3 is CASSLGQVHGYTF. The CDR3 DNA sequence: TGTGCCAGCAGTTTAGGGCAGGTACATGGCTACACCTTC.